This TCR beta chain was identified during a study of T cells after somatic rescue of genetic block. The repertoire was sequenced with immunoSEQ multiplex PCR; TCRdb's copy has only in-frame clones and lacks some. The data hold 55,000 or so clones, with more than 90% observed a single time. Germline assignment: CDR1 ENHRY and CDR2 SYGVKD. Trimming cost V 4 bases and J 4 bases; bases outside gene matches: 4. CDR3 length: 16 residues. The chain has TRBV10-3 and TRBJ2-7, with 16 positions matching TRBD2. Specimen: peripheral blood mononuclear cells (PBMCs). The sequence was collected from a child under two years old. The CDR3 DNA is TGTGCCATCAGTGCGGGACTAGCGGGAGGGCCTTACGAGCAGTACTTC. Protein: CAISAGLAGGPYEQYF.